Listed below are T cell receptor beta chains from one sample, sequenced in a study of T cells after posttransplantation cyclophosphamide. Some clones are missing from TCRdb's copy, which holds only in-frame ones; the method was immunoSEQ multiplex PCR. Among 11,000 to 15,000 clones listed, over 60% were seen once. The sequenced sample was memory CD4+ T cells sorted from PBMCs. Receptors were obtained from a middle-aged man. The CDR3 runs from the conserved cysteine through the conserved F or W. Each record gives: J gene, CDR3 length, clone size, V gene, D gene, CDR3 protein, CDR3 DNA. D genes are given only for firm matches. Part of the rows lack a size; the others show once, few, many or a class for expanded clones.

J: TRBJ1-5; length: 13; size: once; V: TRBV5-8; D: TRBD1; CDR3: CASSLDRGQPQHF; DNA: TGTGCCAGCAGCTTGGACAGGGGTCAGCCCCAGCATTTT
J: TRBJ1-1; length: 14; size: few; V: TRBV7-9; D: TRBD1; CDR3: CASSSSGGKTEAFF; DNA: TGTGCCAGCAGCTCCTCAGGGGGCAAGACTGAAGCTTTCTTT
J: TRBJ2-6; length: 17; size: once; V: TRBV5-4; D: TRBD1; CDR3: CASSLANRGSGANVLTF; DNA: TGTGCCAGCAGCTTGGCTAACAGGGGGTCTGGGGCCAACGTCCTGACTTTC
J: TRBJ1-6; length: 16; size: few; V: TRBV2; D: -; CDR3: CASSEAETSYNSPLHF; DNA: TGTGCCAGCAGTGAAGCCGAGACAAGCTATAATTCACCCCTCCACTTT
J: TRBJ2-3; length: 14; size: -; V: TRBV7-9; D: -; CDR3: CASSLGVEADTQYF; DNA: TGTGCCAGCAGCTTAGGGGTTGAGGCAGATACGCAGTATTTT
J: TRBJ2-1; length: 16; size: -; V: TRBV5-4; D: TRBD2; CDR3: CASSPWTSGADNEQFF; DNA: TGTGCCAGCAGCCCATGGACTAGCGGGGCCGACAATGAGCAGTTCTTC
J: TRBJ2-1; length: 15; size: -; V: TRBV5-5; D: -; CDR3: CASSLASDSYNEQFF; DNA: TGTGCCAGCAGCTTGGCTTCAGATTCCTACAATGAGCAGTTCTTC
J: TRBJ1-2; length: 13; size: -; V: TRBV7-3; D: -; CDR3: CASSLRIGGGYTF; DNA: TGTGCCAGCAGCTTAAGGATTGGAGGGGGCTACACCTTC
J: TRBJ2-2; length: 13; size: -; V: TRBV5-1; D: -; CDR3: CASSLQTSGELFF; DNA: TGCGCCAGCAGCTTACAGACCTCCGGGGAGCTGTTTTTT
J: TRBJ1-5; length: 13; size: -; V: TRBV6-1; D: -; CDR3: CASSEGGGQPQHF; DNA: TGTGCCAGCAGTGAAGGGGGCGGTCAGCCCCAGCATTTT
J: TRBJ2-1; length: 15; size: -; V: TRBV5-1; D: TRBD2; CDR3: CASREEGLAALEQFF; DNA: TGCGCCAGCAGAGAGGAGGGACTAGCGGCGCTTGAGCAGTTCTTC
J: TRBJ2-7; length: 14; size: -; V: TRBV18; D: TRBD1; CDR3: CASSRTGGFYEQYF; DNA: TGTGCCAGCTCACGGACAGGGGGATTTTACGAGCAGTACTTC
J: TRBJ1-5; length: 13; size: -; V: TRBV30; D: TRBD1; CDR3: CAWSGTGVQPQHF; DNA: TGTGCCTGGAGTGGAACAGGGGTCCAGCCCCAGCATTTT
J: TRBJ2-3; length: 16; size: -; V: TRBV6-1; D: TRBD2; CDR3: CASSEQTSGAPDTQYF; DNA: TGTGCCAGCAGTGAGCAGACTAGCGGGGCCCCAGATACGCAGTATTTT
J: TRBJ2-3; length: 14; size: -; V: TRBV19; D: TRBD2; CDR3: CATSRGGITDTQYF; DNA: TGTGCCACGAGCCGGGGGGGAATCACAGATACGCAGTATTTT
J: TRBJ2-3; length: 15; size: -; V: TRBV6-1; D: -; CDR3: CASSDQGRALDTQYF; DNA: TGTGCCAGCAGTGATCAGGGGCGGGCTTTAGATACGCAGTATTTT
J: TRBJ2-5; length: 14; size: -; V: TRBV5-4; D: TRBD1; CDR3: CASTKTGSEETQYF; DNA: TGTGCCAGCACTAAGACAGGGTCTGAAGAGACCCAGTACTTC